This T cell receptor beta chain was identified in a study of cytomegalovirus exposure and HLA in healthy donors. Findings of the study overall: The study dropped some indistinguishable V segments, TRBV6-2 and TRBV6-3 among them.

PCR primers comprised 60 Vbeta and 13 Jbeta primers. As processed by the authors: In a later analysis, around 12 million of approximately 81 million unique beta chains occurred in at least two donors. Some clones are missing from TCRdb's copy, which holds only in-frame ones; the method was immunoSEQ multiplex PCR. The DNA was the basis for D and trimming; V, J and clone size are from that table. Of 250,000 to 350,000 clones in the sample, 80% were seen once. Trimming took 2 bases from V and 8 from J, leaving 15 bases between them. CDR3 length equals 14 residues. The germline V gene has CDR1 MNHEY and CDR2 SVGAGI. With respect to this clone: Its specificity is not known.

The TCR comes from a girl aged 2-10 years in good health and CMV-seronegative. The chain is built from TRBV6-5 and TRBJ1-2, with D possibly matching TRBD1 (6 bases). Sequencing was performed on PBMCs. As DNA, the CDR3 is TGTGCCAGCAGTTACGAGGGGACAATGGACGGCTACACCTTC. Encoded protein: CASSYEGTMDGYTF.